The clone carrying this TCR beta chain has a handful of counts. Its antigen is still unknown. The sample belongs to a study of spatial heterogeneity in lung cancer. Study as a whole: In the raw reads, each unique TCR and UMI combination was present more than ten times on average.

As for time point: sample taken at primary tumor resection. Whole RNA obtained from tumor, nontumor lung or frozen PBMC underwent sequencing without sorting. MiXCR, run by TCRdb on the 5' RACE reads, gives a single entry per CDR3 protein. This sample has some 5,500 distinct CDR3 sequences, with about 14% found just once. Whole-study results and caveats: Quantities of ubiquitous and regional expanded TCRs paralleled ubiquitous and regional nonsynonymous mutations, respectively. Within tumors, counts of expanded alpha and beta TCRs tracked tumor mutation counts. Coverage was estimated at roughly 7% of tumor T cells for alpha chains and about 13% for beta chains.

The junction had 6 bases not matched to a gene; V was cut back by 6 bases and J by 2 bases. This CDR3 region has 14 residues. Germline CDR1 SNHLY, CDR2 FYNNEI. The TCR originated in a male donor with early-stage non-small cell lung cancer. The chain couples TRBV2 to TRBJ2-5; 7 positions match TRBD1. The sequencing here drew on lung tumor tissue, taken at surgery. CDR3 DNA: TGTGCCAGCAGACTCGACAGGGTGCAAGAGACCCAGTACTTC. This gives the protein CASRLDRVQETQYF.